This entry features one TCR beta chain sequence. This record belongs to a study of blood T cell repertoires in COVID-19. Background on the study: Symptom resolution, clearance, or two negative PCRs marked the recovered donors of Cohort 3. The cDNA or gDNA used as material had been derived from T cells, B-cell-depleted T cells, or PBMCs. Samples taken during acute and convalescent COVID-19 were collected in the United States, Italy and Spain.

The study drew participants aged about 18 to 95 years from 24 US areas. Assay used: immunoSEQ multiplex PCR; TCRdb lists only in-frame clones, some missing. The sample carries roughly 210,000 clones, about nine tenths recorded once. The V gene's germline CDR1 is SGHRS and CDR2 YFSETQ. V dropped 5 bases and J dropped 5; count of bases not matched to a gene: 12. The CDR3 runs 15 residues. The sequence was obtained from a man aged 25-45 years in a cohort exposed to, infected with or recovered from COVID-19 (not recorded which). The chain carries TRBV5-1 and TRBJ2-7, with 8 bases fitting TRBD1. Sequenced sample: PBMCs or T cells enriched from blood (not recorded which). Written as DNA, the CDR3 is TGCGCCAGCAGTCAATTCCGAGACAGGGGCGACGAGCAGTACTTC. It codes for CASSQFRDRGDEQYF.